The clone carrying this T cell receptor (beta chain) has a handful of counts. Its antigen is still unknown. The data belong to a study of human T cells and chemical hapten exposure. Whole-study context: TCR yield per sample varied, mainly due to pooled library volumes.

Trimming left V 2 bases short and J 2 bases short, with 10 bases between. This CDR3 comprises 14 residues. Germline CDR1 MGHRA, CDR2 YSYEKL. TCRdb recomputed calls from the RACE reads with MiXCR, one row per CDR3 protein. The sample has some 180,000 distinct CDR3 sequences, around 25% seen once. Time point defined: patch test 3, about 24 weeks after DPC sensitization. Treatment noted: therapeutic diphenylcyclopropenone sensitization with weekly scalp DPC. Prior to application of each patch test, blood was drawn. Whole-study results and caveats: It should be noted that donors had alopecia, so their immune response may differ from healthy people's. Counts of TCRs above 1 in 1000 frequency stayed unchanged with DPC sensitization.

The clonotype was recovered from a woman aged 40-49 years with alopecia areata. Some clones in this sample may be carry-over from other donors' samples. The chain joins TRBV4-1 to TRBJ2-7, with D tentatively TRBD2 (6 bases). This specimen was whole blood, taken in connection with sensitization to the hapten diphenylcyclopropenone (DPC). The CDR3, as DNA: TGCGCCAGCAGCCAACACCCGGGAGCCTACGAGCAGTACTTC. This encodes CASSQHPGAYEQYF.